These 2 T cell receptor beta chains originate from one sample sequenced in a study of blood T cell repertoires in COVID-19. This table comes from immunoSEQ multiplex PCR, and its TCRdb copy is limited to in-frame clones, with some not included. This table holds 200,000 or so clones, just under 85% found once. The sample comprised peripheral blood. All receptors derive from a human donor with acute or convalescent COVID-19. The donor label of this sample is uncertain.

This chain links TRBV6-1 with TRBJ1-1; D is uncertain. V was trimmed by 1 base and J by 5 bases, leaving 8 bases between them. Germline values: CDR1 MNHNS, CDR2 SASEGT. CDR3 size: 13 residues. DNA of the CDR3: TGTGCCAGCAGTGAAGGGCGAGGGACTGAAGCTTTCTTT. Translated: CASSEGRGTEAFF.

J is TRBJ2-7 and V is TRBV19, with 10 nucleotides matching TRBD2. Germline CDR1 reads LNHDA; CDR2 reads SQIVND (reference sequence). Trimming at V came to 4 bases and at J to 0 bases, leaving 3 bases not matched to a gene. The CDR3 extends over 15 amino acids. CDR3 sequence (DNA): TGTGCCAGTAGTAAGCCTAGCGGGAGCTCCTACGAGCAGTACTTC. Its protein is CASSKPSGSSYEQYF.